This T cell receptor beta chain comes out of a study of T cells in Graves' hyperthyroidism and ophthalmopathy. The study, taken as a whole, reports: Ophthalmopathy, as predicted by the model, came a median about seven months after the prediction.

It was RNA transcripts that yielded the amplified TCR beta CDR3 regions. The TCR CDR3 first-round RT-PCR relied on the HTBI primer set. TCRdb reprocessed the multiplex PCR reads with MiXCR, giving one entry per CDR3 protein. The top ten hold around 31% of the sample, which has some 250,000 distinct CDR3 sequences, roughly 15% seen once. This clonotype has at least ten counts. Its matching antigen is unknown. This CDR3 is built from 15 residues. V dropped 6 bases and J dropped 3 bases, with 14 bases sitting between them. Germline lookup yields CDR1 SNHLY and CDR2 FYNNEI. The chain links TRBV2 to TRBJ2-2; D is possibly TRBD1 (6 bases). The sequenced sample consisted of blood. The sequence derives from a woman aged 45-65 years with Graves' hyperthyroidism that later progressed to Graves' ophthalmopathy. The CDR3 reads CASSPGWTDTGELFF. CDR3 sequence (DNA): TGTGCCAGCAGCCCAGGATGGACAGACACCGGGGAGCTGTTTTTT. The full variable domain, rest sourced from reference TRBV2 and TRBJ2-2, is EPEVTQTPSHQVTQMGQEVILRCVPISNHLYFYWYRQILGQKVEFLVSFYNNEISEKSEIFDDQFSVERPDGSNFTLKIRSTKLEDSAMYFCASSPGWTDTGELFFGEGSRLTVL.